The sequence of this TCR beta chain was determined in a study of shared clonotypes between healthy human individuals. Background on the study: Plates per donor: three CD4 naive, three CD4 memory, two CD8 naive, one CD8 memory.

Only in-frame clones appear in the TCRdb table, and some are missing; sequencing was by immunoSEQ multiplex PCR. This table holds some 2 million clones, less than 95% found once. Terminally differentiated effector memory CD45RA+ cells were excluded by CCR7 positive selection of CD45RO-negative cells. The CDR3 is made up of 14 amino acids. V was clipped by 3 bases and J by 0 bases, with 8 bases between them. Germline loops: CDR1 PRHDT, CDR2 FYEKMQ (reference sequence). The sequenced sample was naive CD8+ T cells sorted from blood. The rearrangement joins TRBV13 to TRBJ1-2, with D perhaps TRBD1 (5 bases). The TCR originated in a man aged 18-30 years in good health. The CDR3 reads CASSLAQANYGYTF. The CDR3 DNA reads TGTGCCAGCAGCTTGGCACAGGCTAACTATGGCTACACCTTC.